This T cell receptor beta chain was observed in a study of blood T cells in healthy people across ages. CDR3 size: 17 residues. The trim removed 4 bases at V and 7 bases at J, leaving 16 bases unmatched. From germline, CDR1 is DFQATT and CDR2 SNEGSKA (reference sequence). Sample-barcoded 5' priming and a J-beta primer mix drove a second PCR of 7 to 11 cycles. TCRdb used MiXCR to reprocess the 5' RACE reads, holding one entry per CDR3 protein. The sample lists about 1.1 million distinct CDR3 sequences, roughly two fifths seen once, with approximately 14% in the top ten. The TCR comes from a man younger than 30 in good health. The sample was blood. The gene calls are TRBV20-1 and TRBJ2-2, with 9 bases that match TRBD2. The CDR3: CSAIEGVTSGSGGELFF. CDR3 in DNA: TGCAGTGCTATCGAGGGGGTGACTAGCGGTTCCGGCGGGGAGCTGTTTTTT.